The rows below give T cell receptor beta chains drawn from one sample of a study of cytomegalovirus exposure and HLA in healthy donors. Generated by immunoSEQ multiplex PCR, the TCRdb table keeps only in-frame clones and is missing some. The sample records some 150,000 clones, 65% to 85% being singletons. Input material: PBMCs. Every receptor here comes from a man aged 55 to 70 in good health and CMV-seronegative. Each CDR3 is given with its conserved first and last residue. Fields, in order: J gene, V gene, clone size, D gene, CDR3 protein, CDR3 DNA. D genes are given only for firm matches. Clone size, where shown, is once, few, many, or a class for clones that have expanded.

J: TRBJ1-1; V: TRBV6-6; size: NA; D: TRBD1; CDR3: CASSHRTGGRGAFF; DNA: TGTGCCAGCAGCCACCGGACAGGGGGCCGAGGGGCTTTCTTT
J: TRBJ2-3; V: TRBV4-3; size: once; D: TRBD2; CDR3: CASSPRGGSLDTQYF; DNA: TGCGCCAGCAGCCCGCGGGGGGGCAGTTTGGATACGCAGTATTTT
J: TRBJ2-5; V: TRBV6-1; size: few; D: TRBD2; CDR3: CASIGGGAGETQYF; DNA: TGTGCCAGCATTGGCGGGGGGGCAGGAGAGACCCAGTACTTC
J: TRBJ2-3; V: TRBV19; size: NA; D: NA; CDR3: CASSIGYSTDTQYF; DNA: TGTGCCAGTAGTATAGGTTATAGCACAGATACGCAGTATTTT
J: TRBJ1-5; V: TRBV7-7; size: NA; D: NA; CDR3: CASSLKGGGRGVGNQPQHF; DNA: TGTGCCAGCAGCTTAAAGGGGGGAGGGCGGGGGGTTGGGAATCAGCCCCAGCATTTT
J: TRBJ1-2; V: TRBV2; size: few; D: NA; CDR3: CASSVQGSYGYTF; DNA: TGTGCCAGCAGCGTACAGGGTTCCTATGGCTACACCTTC
J: TRBJ1-5; V: TRBV6-6; size: NA; D: NA; CDR3: CASTNGRGGQPQHF; DNA: TGTGCCAGCACCAACGGAAGGGGGGGACAGCCCCAGCATTTT
J: TRBJ2-7; V: TRBV28; size: few; D: TRBD2; CDR3: CASMTSSGHPYEQYF; DNA: TGTGCCAGCATGACCTCTAGCGGCCACCCCTACGAGCAGTACTTC
J: TRBJ2-7; V: TRBV7-3; size: once; D: NA; CDR3: CASSLNGGVYEQYF; DNA: TGTGCCAGCAGCTTAAACGGAGGGGTCTACGAGCAGTACTTC
J: TRBJ2-3; V: TRBV30; size: NA; D: TRBD2; CDR3: CAWSGGGRADTQYF; DNA: TGTGCCTGGAGTGGTGGCGGGAGGGCTGATACGCAGTATTTT
J: TRBJ1-6; V: TRBV30; size: NA; D: TRBD1; CDR3: CAWSEGTGGSPLHF; DNA: TGTGCCTGGAGTGAGGGGACAGGGGGTTCACCCCTCCACTTT
J: TRBJ2-3; V: TRBV28; size: NA; D: TRBD2; CDR3: CASRFQPGLAGGSTDTQYF; DNA: TGTGCCAGCAGGTTCCAACCGGGACTAGCGGGAGGCTCAACAGATACGCAGTATTTT
J: TRBJ1-2; V: TRBV27; size: NA; D: NA; CDR3: CASSLSVPSGANYGYTF; DNA: TGTGCCAGCAGTTTATCGGTACCCTCCGGGGCTAACTATGGCTACACCTTC
J: TRBJ2-7; V: TRBV30; size: NA; D: NA; CDR3: CAFRTGGGLDEQYF; DNA: TGTGCCTTTAGGACAGGAGGGGGCTTGGACGAGCAGTACTTC
J: TRBJ1-4; V: TRBV15; size: once; D: NA; CDR3: CATSRDPMAGLNEKLFF; DNA: TGTGCCACCAGCAGAGACCCTATGGCAGGGCTCAATGAAAAACTGTTTTTT
J: TRBJ2-3; V: TRBV11-2; size: NA; D: NA; CDR3: CASSSGWPYITDTQYF; DNA: TGTGCCAGCAGCTCCGGGTGGCCCTACATCACAGATACGCAGTATTTT
J: TRBJ2-7; V: TRBV27; size: NA; D: TRBD1; CDR3: CASFGVSLMTGQYEQYF; DNA: TGTGCCAGTTTTGGGGTTAGTTTGATGACAGGGCAGTACGAGCAGTACTTC
J: TRBJ2-7; V: TRBV11-2; size: NA; D: NA; CDR3: CASSLGRSPAYEQYF; DNA: TGTGCCAGCAGCTTAGGTAGAAGTCCTGCGTACGAGCAGTACTTC
J: TRBJ1-3; V: TRBV7-9; size: once; D: NA; CDR3: CASSLEEGNTIYF; DNA: TGTGCCAGCAGCTTAGAAGAGGGAAACACCATATATTTT
J: TRBJ2-1; V: TRBV9; size: NA; D: NA; CDR3: CASSVGDKGNSWNEQFF; DNA: TGTGCCAGCAGCGTAGGGGACAAAGGGAACTCGTGGAATGAGCAGTTCTTC
J: TRBJ2-3; V: TRBV11-2; size: NA; D: NA; CDR3: CASSLEAADTQYF; DNA: TGTGCCAGCAGCTTAGAGGCAGCGGATACGCAGTATTTT
J: TRBJ1-5; V: TRBV5-8; size: NA; D: NA; CDR3: CASSLWTDNQPQHF; DNA: TGTGCCAGCAGCTTGTGGACAGACAATCAGCCCCAGCATTTT
J: TRBJ2-2; V: TRBV5-1; size: few; D: NA; CDR3: CASSEEGDFIGELFF; DNA: TGCGCCAGCAGCGAGGAGGGTGATTTCATCGGGGAGCTGTTTTTT
J: TRBJ2-1; V: TRBV28; size: NA; D: NA; CDR3: CASSLIAQRAYNEQFF; DNA: TGTGCCAGCAGTTTAATCGCCCAGCGGGCCTACAATGAGCAGTTCTTC
J: TRBJ2-3; V: TRBV9; size: few; D: NA; CDR3: CASSASTGGIGLAYLTDTQYF; DNA: TGTGCCAGCAGCGCTTCAACAGGGGGCATAGGACTAGCCTACCTCACAGATACGCAGTATTTT
J: TRBJ2-2; V: TRBV6-5; size: many; D: TRBD2; CDR3: CASRSPGTRSGELFF; DNA: TGTGCCAGCAGATCTCCCGGGACTAGATCCGGGGAGCTGTTTTTT
J: TRBJ1-1; V: TRBV29-1; size: NA; D: NA; CDR3: CSAETRNTEAFF; DNA: TGCAGCGCCGAAACAAGGAACACTGAAGCTTTCTTT
J: TRBJ1-5; V: TRBV18; size: NA; D: TRBD1; CDR3: CASSPGQDDSNQPQHF; DNA: TGTGCCAGCTCACCGGGACAGGATGATAGCAATCAGCCCCAGCATTTT
J: TRBJ1-5; V: TRBV27; size: NA; D: NA; CDR3: CASSLFSDYSNQPQHF; DNA: TGTGCCAGCAGTTTATTCTCCGACTATAGCAATCAGCCCCAGCATTTT
J: TRBJ2-5; V: TRBV19; size: NA; D: TRBD2; CDR3: CASRLAGRETQYF; DNA: TGTGCCAGTCGACTAGCGGGACGAGAGACCCAGTACTTC
J: TRBJ1-1; V: TRBV19; size: NA; D: NA; CDR3: CASSVDMNTEAFF; DNA: TGTGCCAGTAGTGTAGACATGAACACTGAAGCTTTCTTT
J: TRBJ2-7; V: TRBV7-2; size: NA; D: NA; CDR3: CASSSMRGGEQYF; DNA: TGTGCCAGCAGCTCCATGCGTGGAGGCGAGCAGTACTTC
J: TRBJ2-3; V: TRBV30; size: once; D: TRBD1; CDR3: CAWSAGQGTDTQYF; DNA: TGTGCCTGGAGTGCGGGACAGGGCACAGATACGCAGTATTTT
J: TRBJ2-3; V: TRBV27; size: NA; D: TRBD2; CDR3: CATKGLAGNTEGWDTQYF; DNA: TGTGCAACCAAAGGGTTAGCGGGCAACACCGAGGGGTGGGATACGCAGTATTTT
J: TRBJ2-2; V: TRBV27; size: NA; D: NA; CDR3: CASSLANTGELFF; DNA: TGTGCCAGCAGTTTGGCCAACACCGGGGAGCTGTTTTTT
J: TRBJ2-2; V: TRBV7-2; size: NA; D: NA; CDR3: CASSLDTGFGTGELFF; DNA: TGTGCCAGCAGCTTAGATACAGGGTTTGGCACCGGGGAGCTGTTTTTT
J: TRBJ1-2; V: TRBV21-1; size: NA; D: NA; CDR3: CASSKERQGEDYGYTF; DNA: TGTGCCAGCAGCAAAGAACGACAGGGGGAAGACTATGGCTACACCTTC